This is a list of T cell receptor beta chains from one sample in a study of beta chain features in type 1 diabetes. Only in-frame clones appear in the TCRdb table, and some are missing; sequencing was by immunoSEQ multiplex PCR. The sample yields 250,000 to 300,000 clones, under 8.5% seen once. Sequenced: central memory CD4+ T cells from blood. These receptors originate from a woman younger than 35 in good health. Both conserved end residues are part of each CDR3. The D gene is left open where the match is weak. Clone size, where shown, is once, few, many, or a class for clones that have expanded.

clone_size: .
v_call: TRBV6-5
j_call: TRBJ2-2
d_call: .
cdr3_nt: TGTGCCAGCAGTTCAAGGACCCTTTCCGGGGAGCTGTTTTTT
cdr3_aa: CASSSRTLSGELFF

clone_size: .
v_call: TRBV23-1
j_call: TRBJ2-3
d_call: .
cdr3_nt: TGCGCCAGCAGTAAACCCCGGACGTCTGGACACTTCTATAGCACAGATACGCAGTATTTT
cdr3_aa: CASSKPRTSGHFYSTDTQYF

clone_size: few
v_call: TRBV28
j_call: TRBJ1-2
d_call: .
cdr3_nt: TGTGCCAGCAGACCCCCGTCCCCGTCTTGGGACCCCTATGGCTACACCTTC
cdr3_aa: CASRPPSPSWDPYGYTF

clone_size: many
v_call: TRBV6-6
j_call: TRBJ2-7
d_call: TRBD2
cdr3_nt: TGTGCCAGCAGCCCAGCAGCGGGGTTCTCCTACGAGCAGTACTTC
cdr3_aa: CASSPAAGFSYEQYF

clone_size: .
v_call: TRBV18
j_call: TRBJ2-6
d_call: .
cdr3_nt: TGTGCCAGCTCATCTACACTTTTCTCTGGGGCCAACGTCCTGACTTTC
cdr3_aa: CASSSTLFSGANVLTF

clone_size: few
v_call: TRBV11-2
j_call: TRBJ1-1
d_call: .
cdr3_nt: TGTGCCAGCAGCTTAGGCGGGAACAGGCACACTGAAGCTTTCTTT
cdr3_aa: CASSLGGNRHTEAFF

clone_size: .
v_call: TRBV6-1
j_call: TRBJ2-7
d_call: TRBD1
cdr3_nt: TGTGCCAGCAGTACCGGGACAGGGAGGTACGAGCAGTACTTC
cdr3_aa: CASSTGTGRYEQYF

clone_size: many
v_call: TRBV19
j_call: TRBJ2-6
d_call: .
cdr3_nt: TGTGCCAGTAGTATGGCCCTGGGGGCTGGGGCCAACGTCCTGACTTTC
cdr3_aa: CASSMALGAGANVLTF

clone_size: few
v_call: TRBV15
j_call: TRBJ2-5
d_call: .
cdr3_nt: TGTGCCACCAGCAGACCCCAACAGGGTAGCCAAGAGACCCAGTACTTC
cdr3_aa: CATSRPQQGSQETQYF

clone_size: many
v_call: TRBV7-9
j_call: TRBJ2-5
d_call: .
cdr3_nt: TGTGCCAGCGACCAGGGGCAGCGATTTGGGGAGACCCAGTACTTC
cdr3_aa: CASDQGQRFGETQYF

clone_size: .
v_call: TRBV5-1
j_call: TRBJ2-5
d_call: TRBD1
cdr3_nt: TGCGCCAGCCGAACACAGGGGGAAGGGGAGACCCAGTACTTC
cdr3_aa: CASRTQGEGETQYF

clone_size: .
v_call: TRBV7-8
j_call: TRBJ2-7
d_call: .
cdr3_nt: TGTGCCAGCAGCTTATTCGCTCAAGCGGAGGGGGTCTACGAGCAGTACTTC
cdr3_aa: CASSLFAQAEGVYEQYF

clone_size: .
v_call: TRBV6-1
j_call: TRBJ2-3
d_call: TRBD2
cdr3_nt: TGTGCCAGCCGCGCAGCGGGGGGGAGCACAGATACGCAGTATTTT
cdr3_aa: CASRAAGGSTDTQYF

clone_size: .
v_call: TRBV28
j_call: TRBJ2-1
d_call: TRBD1
cdr3_nt: TGTGCCAGCAGGTCCTCCGGGACAGGCTACAATGAGCAGTTCTTC
cdr3_aa: CASRSSGTGYNEQFF